What follows are 18 T cell receptor beta chains derived from one specimen sequenced in a study of T-cell memory formation after mild COVID-19. Each CDR3 protein gets one entry after TCRdb re-called the 5' RACE reads with MiXCR. The sample includes 380,000 or so distinct CDR3 sequences, approximately 14% seen only once; the top ten take 22%. The source material was PBMCs or a T cell subset sorted from them (not recorded which). These receptors all stem from a man younger than 35 who had mild COVID-19 (a few samples of this study predate the infection). Cell type and time point are not known.

This clonotype was detected many times. The chain is built from TRBV12-3 or TRBV12-4 and TRBJ2-3, with 8 bases that match TRBD2. This CDR3 spans 16 amino acids. V lost 0 bases to trimming and J lost 4 bases; unmatched junction nucleotides: 6. CDR3 amino acids: CASSLAPGGGADTQYF. The CDR3 DNA reads TGTGCCAGCAGTTTAGCGCCCGGGGGGGGTGCAGATACGCAGTATTTT.

The V call is TRBV29-1, the J call TRBJ1-5; tentatively, D is TRBD1 (5 bases). The CDR3 contains 13 residues. Germline CDR1 SQVTM, CDR2 ANQGSEA. The V end lost 7 bases, the J end lost 5 bases, and 15 bases lay between the germline ends. CDR3 amino acids: CSGASGPDQPQHF. The CDR3 DNA sequence: TGCAGCGGGGCTTCGGGACCGGATCAGCCCCAGCATTTT.

The chain uses TRBV18 and TRBJ1-2; D not resolved. Trimming shortened V by 3 bases and J by 3 bases, and 14 bases separated the two germline ends. Germline CDR1 is KGHSH and CDR2 is LQKENI. The CDR3 is 15 residues long. CDR3 sequence reads: CASSPTIEWDYGYTF. CDR3 nucleotides: TGTGCCAGCTCACCGACCATAGAATGGGACTATGGCTACACCTTC.

The chain recombines TRBV4-3 with TRBJ2-2; weak D call: TRBD2 (7 bases). The germline CDR1 and CDR2 sequences are LGHNA and YSLEER. V was pared by 5 bases and J by 4 bases, with 17 bases between. The CDR3 runs 16 residues. CDR3 bases: TGCGCCAGCAGCTGGGAGGGGGGCGCAACCACCGGGGAGCTGTTTTTT. It translates to CASSWEGGATTGELFF.

The chain carries TRBV7-2 and TRBJ2-2, with TRBD2 as a possible D gene (7 bases). The germline V gene has CDR1 SGHTA and CDR2 FQGNSA. This CDR3 region has 17 residues. V was pared by 3 bases and J by 2 bases, with 16 bases between. The CDR3 coding sequence is TGTGCCAGCAGCTTCCTTTCGGCGGGGGCAAACACCGGGGAGCTGTTTTTT. Translating gives CASSFLSAGANTGELFF. Full variable domain (remainder filled in from reference TRBV7-2 and TRBJ2-2): GAGVSQSPSNKVTEKGKDVELRCDPISGHTALYWYRQSLGQGLEFLIYFQGNSAPDKSGLPSDRFSAERTGGSVSTLTIQRTQQEDSAVYLCASSFLSAGANTGELFFGEGSRLTVL.

The chain is built from TRBV29-1 and TRBJ1-1; D not resolved. Per the germline V gene, CDR1 is SQVTM and CDR2 is ANQGSEA. The CDR3 totals 13 residues. The germline V and J ends were trimmed by 4 bases and 2 bases, with 11 bases remaining between them. CDR3 nucleotide sequence: TGCAGCGTTGCCCCGGAAAGAAACACTGAAGCTTTCTTT. Protein: CSVAPERNTEAFF.

This chain links TRBV12-5 with TRBJ2-3; TRBD2 matches at 10 bases. The CDR3 consists of 16 residues. After removal of 0 bases from V and 4 bases from J, the junction contained 4 bases not matched to a gene. Germline CDR1 LGHNT, CDR2 FRNRAP. This CDR3 reads CASGLVVLAGADTQYF. As DNA, the CDR3 is TGTGCTAGTGGTTTGGTTGTGCTAGCGGGGGCAGATACGCAGTATTTT.

The sample holds a few counts of this clonotype. This chain joins TRBV28 and TRBJ2-1, with a possible D match to TRBD2 (6 bases). The CDR3 is made up of 13 amino acids. With 3 bases removed from V and 5 bases from J, the gap between germline ends came to 8 bases. Per germline, CDR1 MDHEN and CDR2 SYDVKM. The CDR3 nucleotides read TGTGCCAGCAGTTTGGAGGGGAACAATGAGCAGTTCTTC. Amino acids: CASSLEGNNEQFF.

This clonotype appeared many times. The rearrangement links TRBV15 to TRBJ1-2; 7 bases map to TRBD1. Per the germline V gene, CDR1 is LNHNV and CDR2 is YYDKDF (reference sequence). This CDR3 region has 16 residues. V lost 1 base, J lost 4 bases, and 9 bases stayed unmatched. CDR3 residues: CATSRATGIGGYGYTF. CDR3 DNA: TGTGCCACCAGCAGAGCGACAGGGATCGGAGGCTATGGCTACACCTTC.

This sequence joins TRBV7-8 and TRBJ2-1, with a tentative D call TRBD1 (6 bases). Trimming removed 2 bases from V and 9 bases from J, with 17 bases in between. Germline assignment: CDR1 SGHVS and CDR2 FQNEAQ. The CDR3 is 15 residues long. CDR3 sequence (DNA): TGTGCCAGCAGCTTATCCCGCCTCAGGGGAAGTGAGCAGTTCTTC. Translated, it gives CASSLSRLRGSEQFF.

In this sample, this clonotype turned up many times. The chain is built from TRBV24-1 and TRBJ2-3; D unresolved. The V and J ends lost 5 bases and 3 bases respectively, with 11 bases between them. The CDR3 sequence is 14 residues long. Germline-derived CDR1 and CDR2 are KGHDR and SFDVKD. Here the CDR3 reads CATSATLGTDTQYF. For the CDR3, the DNA is TGTGCCACCAGTGCCACACTGGGGACAGATACGCAGTATTTT.

This chain uses TRBV9 with TRBJ2-7; D is possibly TRBD1 or TRBD2 (5 bases each). The CDR3 consists of 14 residues. From germline, CDR1 is SGDLS and CDR2 YYNGEE. The ends were cut back, 3 bases at V and 5 bases at J, with 15 bases in the middle. The CDR3 DNA reads as TGTGCCAGCAGCGGAGGGACGGCTCGAGACGAGCAGTACTTC. As protein: CASSGGTARDEQYF.

CDR3: CASRLGTGVTDTQYF. The CDR3 DNA sequence: TGTGCCAGCAGACTCGGGACAGGGGTCACAGATACGCAGTATTTT. The chain combines TRBV6-2 or TRBV6-3 with TRBJ2-3; 10 bases map to TRBD1. The CDR3 contains 15 residues. The J segment lost 2 bases and the V segment lost 6 bases, leaving 5 bases of the junction unmatched. Germline assignment: CDR1 MNHEY and CDR2 SVGEGT.

This rearrangement joins TRBV5-5 to TRBJ1-6; 7 nucleotides agree with TRBD1. This CDR3 region has 15 residues. CDR1 and CDR2 from the germline V gene are SGHKS and YYEKEE (reference sequence). V shed 4 bases and J 7 bases; nucleotides not matched to a gene: 8. The CDR3, as DNA: TGTGCCAGCAGCACCGACAGGGCTGCAAATTCACCCCTCCACTTT. Protein: CASSTDRAANSPLHF.

The table lists this clonotype with a few counts. The chain has TRBV6-4 and TRBJ2-7, with a weak D call TRBD2 (5 bases). Germline V gives CDR1 MRHNA, CDR2 SNTAGT. The CDR3 loop spans 15 amino acids. CDR3 sequence reads: CASSDSDRIRGEQYV. The CDR3 nucleotides are TGCGCCAGCAGTGACTCGGACCGGATAAGAGGGGAGCAGTACGTC.

The gene calls are TRBV5-1 and TRBJ1-3; no firm D call. This CDR3 spans 15 amino acids. CDR1 and CDR2 (germline): SGHRS, YFSETQ. With 4 bases removed from V and 0 bases from J, the gap between germline ends came to 11 bases. The CDR3 coding sequence is TGCGCCAGCAGCACCAGTTTCGACTCTGGAAACACCATATATTTT. Amino acids: CASSTSFDSGNTIYF.

The sample holds many counts of this clonotype. The V and J genes are TRBV4-3 and TRBJ1-2, with D tentatively TRBD1 (5 bases). The CDR3 is made up of 15 amino acids. V gave up 3 bases and J gave up 4 bases, with 15 bases separating them. Germline values: CDR1 LGHNA, CDR2 YSLEER. Written as DNA, the CDR3 is TGCGCCAGCAGCCACGAACCGGGACCGTCCTATGGCTACACCTTC. Protein product: CASSHEPGPSYGYTF.

The genes are TRBV2 and TRBJ2-7; maybe TRBD1 (5 bases). CDR1 is SNHLY and CDR2 is FYNNEI in the germline V gene. Trimming removed 6 bases at V and 4 bases at J, with 7 bases between. This CDR3 comprises 11 residues. The CDR3 bases are TGTGCCAGCAGGACAGATTACGAGCAGTACGTC. Translated: CASRTDYEQYV.